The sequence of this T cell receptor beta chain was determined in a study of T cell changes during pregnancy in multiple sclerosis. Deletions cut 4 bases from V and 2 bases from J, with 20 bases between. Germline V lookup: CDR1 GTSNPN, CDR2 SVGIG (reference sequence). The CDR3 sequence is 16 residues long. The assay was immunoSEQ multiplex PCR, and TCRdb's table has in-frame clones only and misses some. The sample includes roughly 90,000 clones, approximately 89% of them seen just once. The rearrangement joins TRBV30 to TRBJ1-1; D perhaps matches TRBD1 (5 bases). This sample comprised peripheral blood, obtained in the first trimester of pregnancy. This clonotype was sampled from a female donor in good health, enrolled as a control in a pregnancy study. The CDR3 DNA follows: TGTGCCTGGAAAAGATCGTCCATGGGGCCCAACACTGAAGCTTTCTTT. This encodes CAWKRSSMGPNTEAFF.